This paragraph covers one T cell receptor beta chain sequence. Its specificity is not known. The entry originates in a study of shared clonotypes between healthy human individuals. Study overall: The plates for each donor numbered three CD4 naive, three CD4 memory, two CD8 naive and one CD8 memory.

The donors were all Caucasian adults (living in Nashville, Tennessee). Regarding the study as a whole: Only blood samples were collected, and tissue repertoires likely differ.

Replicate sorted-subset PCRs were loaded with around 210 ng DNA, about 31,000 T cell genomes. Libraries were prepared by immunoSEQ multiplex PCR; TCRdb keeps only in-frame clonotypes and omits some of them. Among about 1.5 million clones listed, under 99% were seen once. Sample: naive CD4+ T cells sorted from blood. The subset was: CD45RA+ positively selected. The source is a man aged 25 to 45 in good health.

CDR3: CASSFLAGHYEQYF. The CDR3 bases are TGTGCCAGCAGTTTCCTAGCGGGACACTACGAGCAGTACTTC. The chain employs TRBV28 and TRBJ2-7, with 9 nucleotides matching TRBD2. Germline trimming cut 3 bases from V and 3 bases from J; bases unmatched to any gene: 3. The CDR3 length is 14 residues. From germline, CDR1 is MDHEN and CDR2 SYDVKM.